Described below is a single T cell receptor (beta chain) sequence and its context. Its antigen is not yet known. One base away there is no much larger clone; base qualities are not given. This sample was included in a study of patients and donors after allogeneic stem cell transplantation (dated by TCRdb to 2020 to 2022). The method behind the library was RT-PCR. The listed sequencing device is NextSeq 550. The raw public data were reprocessed by TCRdb itself: fastp quality trimming at Q25, MiXCR clonotype calling, in-frame beta chains only. Rows matching on CDR3 protein sequence are summarized as one entry with the most common DNA and genes. The sample table contains roughly 940,000 distinct CDR3 sequences; only one count was recorded for over 15% of them. Under 6.5% of the sample is taken by the ten largest. Sequenced: blood, either unsorted or a sorted T cell fraction (not recorded which). This TCR was sampled from a human donor who was either an allogeneic HSCT recipient or a stem cell or donor lymphocyte infusion donor (not recorded which). It is not recorded whose cells these are; they may come from a transplant donor.

The bases read TGTGCCAGCAGTTACGAGGTCAGGGGAACAGATACGCAGTATTTT. Its coded protein is CASSYEVRGTDTQYF. This sequence uses TRBV6-5 and TRBJ2-3, with a tentative D gene TRBD1 over 6 matching bases. The CDR3 spans 15 residues, from the cysteine through the phenylalanine. Only CDR3 DNA remains: 45 bases, in frame from the first base. The trim is 2 bases for V and 3 bases for J, with a gap of 12 bases between the germline ends. As encoded in the germline V gene, CDR1 is MNHEY while CDR2 is SVGAGI.